The sequence of this TCR beta chain was determined in a study of T cell responses to AZD1222 COVID-19 vaccine. The CDR3 sequence is 14 residues long. Losses at the gene ends were 4 bases for V and 6 bases for J; bases not matched to a gene: 7. CDR1 is SQVTM and CDR2 is ANQGSEA in the germline V gene. TCRdb keeps only in-frame clones here, not all; method: immunoSEQ multiplex PCR. This table holds 95,000 to 120,000 clones, approximately 89% found once. The chain combines TRBV29-1 with TRBJ2-2, with 8 bases that match TRBD1. The specimen comprised peripheral blood, sampled 28 days after the second AZD1222 dose. The receptor's source is an adult who received the AZD1222 COVID-19 vaccine. As DNA, the CDR3 is TGCAGCGTTGTTCGGCCAGGGGGCCCCGGGGAGCTGTTTTTT. Translating it yields CSVVRPGGPGELFF.